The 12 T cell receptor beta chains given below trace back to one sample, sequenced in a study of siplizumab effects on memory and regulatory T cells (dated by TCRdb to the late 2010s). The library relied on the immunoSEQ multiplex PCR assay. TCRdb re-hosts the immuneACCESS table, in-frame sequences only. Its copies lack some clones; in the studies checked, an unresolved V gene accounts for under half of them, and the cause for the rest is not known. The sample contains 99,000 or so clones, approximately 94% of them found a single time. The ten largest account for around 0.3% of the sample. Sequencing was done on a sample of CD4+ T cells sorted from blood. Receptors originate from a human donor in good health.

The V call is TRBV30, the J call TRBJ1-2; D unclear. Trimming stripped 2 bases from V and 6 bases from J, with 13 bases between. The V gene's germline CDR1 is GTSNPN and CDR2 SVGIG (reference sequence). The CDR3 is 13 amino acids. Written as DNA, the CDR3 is TGTGCCTGGAGTACGTTTTCAGAGGATGGCTACACCTTC. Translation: CAWSTFSEDGYTF.

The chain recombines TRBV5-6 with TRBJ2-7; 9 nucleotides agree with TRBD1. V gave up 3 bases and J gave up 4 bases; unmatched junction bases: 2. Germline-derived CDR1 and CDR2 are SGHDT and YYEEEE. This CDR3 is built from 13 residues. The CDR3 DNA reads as TGTGCCAGCAGCTCACAGGGGGCTTACGAGCAGTACTTC. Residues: CASSSQGAYEQYF.

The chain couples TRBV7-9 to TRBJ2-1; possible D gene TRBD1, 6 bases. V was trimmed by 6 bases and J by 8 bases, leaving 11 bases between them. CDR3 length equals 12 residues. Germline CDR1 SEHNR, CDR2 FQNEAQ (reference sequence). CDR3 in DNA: TGTGCCAGCAGTTTATCAGGGGATGAGCAGTTCTTC. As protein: CASSLSGDEQFF.

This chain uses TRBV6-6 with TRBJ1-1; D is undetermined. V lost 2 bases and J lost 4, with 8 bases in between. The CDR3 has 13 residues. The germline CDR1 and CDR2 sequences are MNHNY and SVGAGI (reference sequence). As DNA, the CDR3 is TGTGCCAGCAGTTACGGGGTGGCCACTGAAGCTTTCTTT. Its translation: CASSYGVATEAFF.

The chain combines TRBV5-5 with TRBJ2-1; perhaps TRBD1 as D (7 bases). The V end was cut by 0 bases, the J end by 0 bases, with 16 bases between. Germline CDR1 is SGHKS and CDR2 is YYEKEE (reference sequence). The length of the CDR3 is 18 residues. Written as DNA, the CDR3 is TGTGCCAGCAGCTTGGCCAGGGGGGCCGAGAGCTCCTACAATGAGCAGTTCTTC. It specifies CASSLARGAESSYNEQFF.

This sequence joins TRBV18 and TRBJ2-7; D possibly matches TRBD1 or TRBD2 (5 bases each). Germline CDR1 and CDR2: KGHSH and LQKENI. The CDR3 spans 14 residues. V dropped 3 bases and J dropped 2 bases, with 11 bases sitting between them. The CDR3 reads CASSPRGGPYEQYF. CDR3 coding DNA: TGTGCCAGCTCACCCCGGGGCGGACCCTACGAGCAGTACTTC.

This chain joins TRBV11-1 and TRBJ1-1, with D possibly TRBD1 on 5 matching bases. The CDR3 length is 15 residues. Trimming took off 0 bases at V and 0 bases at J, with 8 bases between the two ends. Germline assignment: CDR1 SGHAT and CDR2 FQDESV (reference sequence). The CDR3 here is CASSLAGEVNTEAFF. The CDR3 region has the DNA TGTGCCAGCAGCTTAGCGGGGGAGGTGAACACTGAAGCTTTCTTT.

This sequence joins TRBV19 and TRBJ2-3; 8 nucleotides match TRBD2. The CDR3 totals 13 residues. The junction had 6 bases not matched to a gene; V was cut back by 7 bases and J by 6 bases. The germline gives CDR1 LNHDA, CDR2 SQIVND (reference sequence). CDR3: CASKRESRDTQYF. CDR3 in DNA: TGTGCCAGTAAGCGGGAGAGTCGGGATACGCAGTATTTT. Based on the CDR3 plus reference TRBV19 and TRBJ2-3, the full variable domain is DGGITQSPKYLFRKEGQNVTLSCEQNLNHDAMYWYRQDPGQGLRLIYYSQIVNDFQKGDIAEGYSVSREKKESFPLTVTSAQKNPTAFYLCASKRESRDTQYFGPGTRLTVL.

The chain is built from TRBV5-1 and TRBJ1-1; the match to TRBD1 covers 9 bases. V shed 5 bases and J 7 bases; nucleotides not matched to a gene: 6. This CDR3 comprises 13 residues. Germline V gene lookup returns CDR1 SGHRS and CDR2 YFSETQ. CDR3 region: CASRGGQGYEAFF. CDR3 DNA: TGCGCCAGCAGGGGAGGACAGGGGTATGAAGCTTTCTTT.

In DNA, the CDR3 is TGTGCCTGGAGATGGTCAGGGTTGGGCACTGAAGCTTTCTTT. Amino acid sequence: CAWRWSGLGTEAFF. The chain recombines TRBV30 with TRBJ1-1; TRBD1 might be the D (5 bases). The CDR3 loop spans 14 amino acids. Germline-derived CDR1 and CDR2 are GTSNPN and SVGIG (reference sequence). Deletions cut 3 bases from V and 4 bases from J, with 15 bases between.

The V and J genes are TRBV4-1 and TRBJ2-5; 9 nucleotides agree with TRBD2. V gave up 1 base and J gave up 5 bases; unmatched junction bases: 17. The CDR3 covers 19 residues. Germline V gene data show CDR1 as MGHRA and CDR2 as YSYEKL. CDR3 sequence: CASSQVIITRRGGRETQYF. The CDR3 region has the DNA TGCGCCAGCAGCCAAGTTATTATAACTAGGCGGGGGGGCCGCGAGACCCAGTACTTC.

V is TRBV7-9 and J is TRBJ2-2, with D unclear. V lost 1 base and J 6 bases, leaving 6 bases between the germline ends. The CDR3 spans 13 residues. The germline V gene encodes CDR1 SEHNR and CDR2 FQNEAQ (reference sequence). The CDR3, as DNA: TGTGCCAGCAGCTTAGTAGGACCCGGGGAGCTGTTTTTT. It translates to CASSLVGPGELFF.